These T cell receptor beta chains were read from a single sample in a study of vaccination and CD4 T cells after COVID-19. Via MiXCR, TCRdb re-called the PCR reads, giving one row per CDR3 protein. The repertoire includes some 16,000 distinct CDR3 sequences, approximately 50% of them detected once, and over 7.5% sits in the top ten. Antigen specificity for these receptors is unknown. The sample taken for sequencing was CD4+ T cells from blood, cultured in vitro. All receptors derive from a human donor who had recovered from COVID-19. Both conserved end residues are part of each CDR3. The D gene is left open where the match is weak. Expanded clones get a size class; other rows say once, few or many, or leave the size out.

D gene	clone size	V gene	J gene	CDR3 protein	CDR3 DNA
NA	NA	TRBV18	TRBJ1-2	CASSPGRLSPNYGYTF	TGTGCCAGCTCACCGGGACGACTAAGCCCTAACTATGGCTACACCTTC
NA	NA	TRBV24-1	TRBJ1-1	CATSDGTYTEAFF	TGTGCCACCAGTGACGGGACGTACACTGAAGCTTTCTTT
NA	NA	TRBV12-3/TRBV12-4	TRBJ2-1	CASSLDGGVSYNEQFF	TGTGCCAGCAGTTTAGATGGGGGAGTCTCCTACAATGAGCAGTTCTTC
NA	NA	TRBV7-3	TRBJ1-2	CASSLRAGRDGYTF	TGTGCCAGCAGCCTACGGGCAGGGAGGGATGGCTACACCTTC
NA	few	TRBV6-1	TRBJ1-2	CASGSRRGGGYTF	TGTGCCAGCGGGAGCAGACGGGGCGGTGGCTACACCTTC
TRBD1	NA	TRBV19	TRBJ2-5	CASKAAPGGETQYF	TGTGCCAGTAAGGCAGCTCCAGGGGGTGAGACCCAGTACTTC
TRBD1	medium-sized	TRBV28	TRBJ2-7	CASSYRQGNEQYF	TGTGCCAGCAGCTACAGACAGGGCAACGAGCAGTACTTC
NA	NA	TRBV7-8	TRBJ1-2	CASSLARLPGPYGYTF	TGTGCCAGCAGCTTAGCGCGCCTTCCAGGGCCCTATGGCTACACCTTC
NA	NA	TRBV18	TRBJ1-1	CASSPGSWSENPTEAFF	TGTGCCAGCTCACCGGGTTCGTGGAGTGAGAATCCCACTGAAGCTTTCTTT
NA	few	TRBV18	TRBJ2-6	CASSPLDSGANVLTF	TGTGCCAGCTCACCTCTGGATTCTGGGGCCAACGTCCTGACTTTC
NA	few	TRBV6-1	TRBJ1-3	CASSPTTDSGNTIYF	TGTGCCAGCAGCCCAACAACGGACAGCGGAAACACCATATATTTT
NA	NA	TRBV18	TRBJ1-2	CASSPPGIGANFGYTF	TGTGCCAGCTCACCTCCGGGTATAGGTGCGAACTTCGGCTACACCTTC
NA	few	TRBV20-1	TRBJ2-7	CSAGGHVYEQYF	TGCAGTGCTGGGGGACATGTCTACGAGCAGTACTTC
NA	NA	TRBV18	TRBJ2-7	CASSPGRDGYEQYF	TGTGCCAGCTCACCGGGCCGGGACGGCTACGAGCAGTACTTC
NA	NA	TRBV7-9	TRBJ2-3	CASSPGLAETDTQYF	TGTGCCAGCAGCCCCGGGTTAGCGGAGACAGATACGCAGTATTTT
NA	NA	TRBV6-5	TRBJ1-1	CASSYSAVLSTEAFF	TGTGCCAGCAGTTACTCGGCGGTTCTAAGCACTGAAGCTTTCTTT
NA	NA	TRBV30	TRBJ2-5	CAWSEAGQEETQYF	TGTGCCTGGAGTGAGGCGGGGCAGGAAGAGACCCAGTACTTC
NA	NA	TRBV2	TRBJ1-4	CASSETRKLFF	TGTGCCAGCAGTGAAACAAGGAAACTGTTTTTT
NA	NA	TRBV5-1	TRBJ1-1	CASSGGAGHTEAFF	TGCGCCAGCTCTGGGGGCGCAGGACACACTGAAGCTTTCTTT
TRBD1	NA	TRBV24-1	TRBJ2-5	CATSDPRQGVETQYF	TGTGCCACCAGTGATCCACGACAGGGGGTAGAGACCCAGTACTTC
TRBD1	few	TRBV6-2/TRBV6-3	TRBJ2-4	CASIPGQLAKNIQYF	TGTGCCAGCATCCCGGGACAGTTAGCCAAAAACATTCAGTACTTC
NA	NA	TRBV12-3/TRBV12-4	TRBJ1-2	CASSLWGNYGYTF	TGTGCCAGCAGTTTATGGGGAAACTATGGCTACACCTTC
NA	few	TRBV7-2	TRBJ2-7	CASSSAYEQYF	TGTGCCAGCAGCTCGGCCTACGAGCAGTACTTC
NA	few	TRBV20-1	TRBJ2-3	CSAIRGGGDTQYF	TGCAGTGCCATTCGAGGGGGAGGAGATACGCAGTATTTT
TRBD1	NA	TRBV7-2	TRBJ1-1	CASSRVQGARTEAFF	TGTGCCAGCAGCCGGGTTCAGGGGGCAAGGACTGAAGCTTTCTTT
NA	NA	TRBV28	TRBJ1-1	CASTLGGQMNTEAFF	TGTGCCAGCACCCTTGGAGGACAGATGAACACTGAAGCTTTCTTT
NA	few	TRBV9	TRBJ1-2	CASSGHQGLGVTNYGYTF	TGTGCCAGCAGCGGTCACCAGGGACTTGGCGTTACTAACTATGGCTACACCTTC
TRBD1	NA	TRBV28	TRBJ1-2	CASSRQGLTHGYTF	TGTGCCAGCAGTAGACAGGGACTAACCCATGGCTACACCTTC
NA	NA	TRBV30	TRBJ2-5	CAWSGAAGTQYF	TGTGCCTGGAGTGGGGCTGCCGGGACCCAGTACTTC
NA	NA	TRBV6-1	TRBJ2-3	CASSEMVPSAQYF	TGTGCCAGCAGTGAAATGGTTCCAAGCGCGCAGTATTTT
NA	NA	TRBV28	TRBJ1-5	CASSSLNQPQHF	TGTGCCAGCAGTTCCCTGAATCAGCCCCAGCATTTT
TRBD2	NA	TRBV28	TRBJ2-5	CASSSRVKGLAGGGQETQYF	TGTGCCAGCAGTTCTCGGGTTAAGGGACTAGCGGGAGGAGGACAAGAGACCCAGTACTTC
NA	NA	TRBV7-7	TRBJ2-2	CASSLVERGGELFF	TGTGCTAGCAGCCTAGTCGAGCGAGGCGGGGAGCTGTTTTTT
NA	NA	TRBV27	TRBJ2-7	CASSLRPQSSYEQYF	TGTGCCAGCAGTTTAAGACCCCAGAGCTCCTACGAGCAGTACTTC
NA	NA	TRBV6-1	TRBJ2-1	CASSRTGYDEQFF	TGTGCCAGCAGCCGCACAGGGTACGATGAGCAGTTCTTC
TRBD2	NA	TRBV10-3	TRBJ2-3	CAIRGTSGRLGTDTQYF	TGTGCCATCAGGGGGACTAGCGGGAGGCTAGGCACAGATACGCAGTATTTT
NA	NA	TRBV7-2	TRBJ1-1	CASSSQPLPGYEAFF	TGTGCCAGCAGCTCCCAACCCCTACCAGGGTATGAAGCTTTCTTT
NA	NA	TRBV6-1	TRBJ1-6	CASSLLSYNSPLHF	TGTGCCAGCAGCCTTCTGTCCTATAATTCACCCCTCCACTTT
TRBD2	NA	TRBV6-1	TRBJ2-1	CASRRPGLAGGGEQFF	TGTGCCAGCAGGAGGCCGGGACTAGCGGGAGGGGGTGAGCAGTTCTTC
TRBD1	few	TRBV6-1	TRBJ1-6	CASSEERTGSTLHF	TGTGCCAGCAGTGAAGAGAGGACAGGGAGCACCCTCCACTTT
NA	NA	TRBV5-5	TRBJ1-5	CASSLHRDGDQPQHF	TGTGCCAGCAGCTTGCACAGGGATGGGGATCAGCCCCAGCATTTT
NA	NA	TRBV19	TRBJ2-1	CASTSGWGHNEQFF	TGTGCCAGTACAAGCGGGTGGGGCCACAATGAGCAGTTCTTC